The entry below gives a single TCR beta chain sequence along with its context. The antigen is not known. These data belong to a study of shared clonotypes between healthy human individuals. Study conclusions and caveats: Sampling was confined to blood; repertoires within tissues likely differ. Shared clonotypes: about 5% naive CD4, about 3.5% naive CD8, about 2.5% memory CD4, around 0.4% memory CD8.

Clones were read by immunoSEQ multiplex PCR, and TCRdb kept only the in-frame ones, dropping some. The sample has about 1.9 million clones, just over 90% seen once. The CDR3 totals 13 residues. Deletions cut 2 bases from V and 8 bases from J, with 12 bases between. Germline CDR1 MNHEY, CDR2 SMNVEV (reference sequence). CD45RO-negative, CCR7-positively selected cells formed the naive CD8 fraction, excluding terminally differentiated effector memory CD45RA+ cells. Donation came from healthy HIV-negative adults that had no recent acute infections or vaccinations. Each sample came from a Caucasian adult donor living in Nashville, Tennessee.

What was sequenced was naive CD8+ T cells from PBMCs. The chain combines TRBV27 with TRBJ1-2; weak D call: TRBD1 (6 bases). The sequence derives from a man aged 18-30 years in good health. Some clones in this sample may be carry-over from other donors' samples. The CDR3 sequence: CASSLKGVDGYTF. Here the CDR3 DNA reads TGTGCCAGCAGTTTAAAGGGGGTGGACGGCTACACCTTC.